These 32 T cell receptor beta chains share one sample of origin, sequenced in a study of CD8+CD57+ T cells in acquired aplastic anemia. Genomic DNA was employed as the template in profiling TCR beta VDJ and CDR3. One entry per CDR3 protein results from TCRdb running MiXCR on the reads. Of around 150,000 distinct CDR3 sequences listed, under 55% are singletons. The authors sequenced patients whose flow cytometry had shown CD8+CD57+ cell expansion. Sequenced material: sorted CD4+, CD8+, or CD8+CD57+ T cells (not recorded which) from PBMCs. These receptors were obtained from a human donor with aplastic anemia.

The chain carries TRBV2 and TRBJ2-2, with D perhaps TRBD2 (6 bases). CDR1 is SNHLY and CDR2 is FYNNEI in the germline V gene. This CDR3 comprises 15 residues. Trimming pared 4 bases from V and 4 bases from J, leaving 13 bases between. The CDR3 spells CASSVGGVLTGELFF. The CDR3 DNA reads TGTGCCAGCAGTGTTGGCGGGGTCCTCACCGGGGAGCTGTTTTTT.

This clonotype was observed at least ten times. The chain links TRBV9 to TRBJ2-1; 7 nucleotides align to TRBD2. The junction had 14 bases not matched to a gene; V was cut back by 4 bases and J by 7 bases. This CDR3 has 16 residues. Germline V CDR1 and CDR2: SGDLS, YYNGEE. The CDR3 spells CASSSRGDGISNEQFF. CDR3 bases: TGTGCCAGCAGCTCTCGGGGGGATGGGATCTCTAATGAGCAGTTCTTC.

The chain uses TRBV24-1 and TRBJ2-5; perhaps D is TRBD1 or TRBD2 (5 bases each). Germline V CDR1 and CDR2: KGHDR, SFDVKD. Trimming pared 1 base from V and 4 bases from J, leaving 12 bases between. This CDR3 spans 15 amino acids. CDR3 in amino acids: CATSDFTRAGETQYF. DNA of the CDR3: TGTGCCACCAGTGATTTCACCAGGGCGGGAGAGACCCAGTACTTC.

The chain employs TRBV5-6 and TRBJ1-6; D may be TRBD1 (5 bases). The germline V and J ends were trimmed by 0 bases and 10 bases, with 11 bases remaining between them. Germline CDR1 and CDR2: SGHDT and YYEEEE. This CDR3 is built from 14 residues. The CDR3 nucleotides are TGTGCCAGCAGCTTGGAACCAGGGAGCTCACCCCTCCACTTT. It codes for CASSLEPGSSPLHF. Based on the CDR3 plus reference TRBV5-6 and TRBJ1-6, the full variable domain is DAGVTQSPTHLIKTRGQQVTLRCSPKSGHDTVSWYQQALGQGPQFIFQYYEEEERQRGNFPDRFSGHQFPNYSSELNVNALLLGDSALYLCASSLEPGSSPLHFGNGTRLTVT.

This chain links TRBV29-1 with TRBJ2-1; D is uncertain. Trimming took 5 bases from V and 2 from J, leaving 4 bases between them. Germline assignment: CDR1 SQVTM and CDR2 ANQGSEA. This CDR3 spans 11 amino acids. DNA of the CDR3: TGCAGCGTTTGGGCCTACAATGAGCAGTTCTTC. Its translation is CSVWAYNEQFF.

The chain uses TRBV9 and TRBJ1-6; D not resolved. CDR3 length equals 15 residues. Trimming cost V 5 bases and J 0 bases, with 9 bases left between them. Germline V gene sequence: CDR1 SGDLS, CDR2 YYNGEE. In DNA form, the CDR3 reads TGTGCCAGCAGGGACTTTGGCTCCTATAATTCACCCCTCCACTTT. This sequence encodes CASRDFGSYNSPLHF.

V and J are TRBV10-3 and TRBJ1-2; 7 positions agree with TRBD1. There are 13 residues in the CDR3. The germline gives CDR1 ENHRY, CDR2 SYGVKD. V lost 10 bases and J lost 11; bases outside the gene matches: 16. CDR3 protein: CATGQAEGMRYTF. CDR3 sequence (DNA): TGTGCCACCGGACAGGCGGAGGGAATGCGTTACACCTTC.

This clonotype was observed many times. The chain recombines TRBV6-6 with TRBJ1-6; TRBD1 is a possible D gene (6 bases). The V end lost 0 bases, the J end lost 13 bases, and 22 bases lay between the germline ends. Germline-derived CDR1 and CDR2 are MNHNY and SVGAGI (reference sequence). The CDR3 contains 17 residues. The CDR3 DNA reads TGTGCCAGCAGTTACTCGATGGGGACAAGGGGGAATCGGCCCCTCCACTTT. Its protein product is CASSYSMGTRGNRPLHF.

This chain links TRBV5-5 with TRBJ1-1, with 7 bases fitting TRBD1. Germline lookup yields CDR1 SGHKS and CDR2 YYEKEE (reference sequence). The junction had 12 bases not matched to a gene; V was cut back by 4 bases and J by 0 bases. This CDR3 is built from 17 residues. The CDR3 DNA sequence: TGTGCCAGCAGCCCCCGAGGGGACAGCTTAATGAACACTGAAGCTTTCTTT. Protein: CASSPRGDSLMNTEAFF.

The V gene is TRBV27, the J gene TRBJ1-1, with D possibly being TRBD1 (5 bases). Germline values: CDR1 MNHEY, CDR2 SMNVEV (reference sequence). V was clipped by 10 bases and J by 5 bases, with 14 bases between them. CDR3 size: 12 residues. The CDR3 DNA follows: TGTGCCACCAGAATCGAGGGGACTGAAGCTTTCTTT. It specifies CATRIEGTEAFF.

This chain joins TRBV20-1 and TRBJ2-1, with 11 bases lining up with TRBD2. The ends lost 6 bases at V and 0 bases at J; junction bases unmatched: 4. The CDR3 runs 15 residues. The germline CDR1 and CDR2 sequences are DFQATT and SNEGSKA (reference sequence). CDR3 sequence: CSAAGLAVSYNEQFF. CDR3 DNA sequence: TGCAGTGCGGCGGGACTAGCGGTCTCCTACAATGAGCAGTTCTTC.

This clonotype has at least ten counts. The chain couples TRBV29-1 to TRBJ2-1; D may be TRBD2 (6 bases). V was shortened by 8 bases and J by 5 bases, with 19 bases between the two germline ends. The CDR3 totals 14 residues. Germline CDR1 and CDR2: SQVTM and ANQGSEA. The CDR3 region has the DNA TGCAGCACCGGGACTCACGTTCGGGACAATGAGCAGTTCTTC. Translated: CSTGTHVRDNEQFF.

Many counts were recorded for this clonotype. The CDR3 loop is CASSYHQRGGGNSPLHF. In DNA, the CDR3 is TGTGCCAGCAGTTACCACCAGAGGGGCGGCGGGAATTCACCCCTCCACTTT. This rearrangement joins TRBV6-5 to TRBJ1-6, with D tentatively TRBD1 (5 bases). The germline CDR1 and CDR2 sequences are MNHEY and SVGAGI. V dropped 2 bases and J dropped 7 bases, with 18 bases sitting between them. This CDR3 comprises 17 residues.

The rearrangement uses TRBV19 and TRBJ1-1; D is unclear. V shed 2 bases and J shed 1 base, with 8 bases lying between them. Germline V gene sequence: CDR1 LNHDA, CDR2 SQIVND (reference sequence). CDR3 size: 14 residues. The CDR3 protein is CASSIREGNTEAFF. CDR3 in DNA: TGTGCCAGTAGTATAAGGGAGGGGAACACTGAAGCTTTCTTT.

This clonotype was counted at least ten times. The V call is TRBV7-8, the J call TRBJ2-7; D is possibly TRBD2 (6 bases). The CDR3 runs to 15 residues. CDR1 and CDR2 (germline): SGHVS, FQNEAQ. Trimming took 0 bases from V and 3 from J, leaving 12 bases between them. The CDR3 DNA reads as TGTGCCAGCAGCTTAGCGGGGGGACCGAGCTACGAGCAGTACTTC. As protein: CASSLAGGPSYEQYF.

This clonotype was observed many times. J is TRBJ1-3 and V is TRBV14; no clear D. This CDR3 region has 15 residues. Germline values: CDR1 SGHDN, CDR2 FVKESK. Trimming took off 0 bases at V and 0 bases at J, with 6 bases between the two ends. CDR3 protein: CASSQDAYSGNTIYF. In DNA, the CDR3 is TGTGCCAGCAGCCAAGATGCGTACTCTGGAAACACCATATATTTT.

This clonotype was observed many times. The gene calls are TRBV4-2 and TRBJ1-5; perhaps TRBD1 as D (6 bases). This CDR3 spans 16 amino acids. Trimming cost V 0 bases and J 5 bases, with 14 bases left between them. CDR1 and CDR2 (germline): LGHNA, YNFKEQ. In DNA, the CDR3 is TGTGCCAGCAGCCAAGAAATAGGACAGAGCCATCAGCCCCAGCATTTT. The encoded protein is CASSQEIGQSHQPQHF.

V usage is TRBV19 and J usage is TRBJ2-7, with 8 nucleotides matching TRBD1. The J call could be wrong; TRBJ2-1 is a better fit for the DNA end. The germline gives CDR1 LNHDA, CDR2 SQIVND (reference sequence). The CDR3 is made up of 12 amino acids. CDR3 bases: TGTGCCAGTAGTACGACAGGGGTCGAGCAGTTCTTC. Protein sequence: CASSTTGVEQFF.

This clonotype was observed at least ten times. One end of the junction varies from germline; a read error may be responsible. This CDR3 is CASSLGGGPYEQYF. CDR3 bases: TGCGCCAGCAGCTTGGGAGGGGGCCCCTACGAGCAGTACTTC. The V gene is TRBV7-2, the J gene TRBJ2-7; D assignment may be TRBD1 or TRBD2 (7 bases each). The CDR3 contains 14 residues. Germline CDR1 SGHTA, CDR2 FQGNSA.

J is TRBJ2-1 and V is TRBV19, with 7 positions matching TRBD2. The ends lost 1 base at V and 6 bases at J; junction bases unmatched: 6. The V gene's germline CDR1 is LNHDA and CDR2 SQIVND (reference sequence). This CDR3 spans 15 amino acids. CDR3 DNA sequence: TGTGCCAGTAGTATAGTTTTATGGGGGGGCAATGAGCAGTTCTTC. Its protein is CASSIVLWGGNEQFF.

This clonotype was detected many times. This chain links TRBV9 with TRBJ1-2, with D tentatively TRBD1 (6 bases). Germline loops: CDR1 SGDLS, CDR2 YYNGEE. The CDR3 extends over 14 amino acids. V was clipped by 3 bases and J by 8 bases, with 17 bases between them. The CDR3 region is CASSDLGQTRGYTF. In nucleotides, the CDR3 is TGTGCCAGCAGCGACTTAGGACAGACTAGGGGCTACACCTTC.

There are many counts of this clonotype. CDR3 DNA: TGTGCCTGCTTCTCGGACTACAATGAGCAGTTCTTC. This sequence encodes CACFSDYNEQFF. V gene TRBV19 combines with J gene TRBJ2-1, with unresolved D. This CDR3 spans 12 amino acids. Germline V lookup: CDR1 LNHDA, CDR2 SQIVND (reference sequence). Trimming took 11 bases from V and 3 from J, leaving 11 bases between them.

About this clonotype: No conserved phenylalanine or tryptophan ends this CDR3, so it is likely a read error. The rearrangement joins TRBV9 to TRBJ2-2; 10 bases are shared with TRBD1. This CDR3 has 15 residues. V dropped 2 bases and J dropped 5; count of bases not matched to a gene: 3. Germline V gives CDR1 SGDLS, CDR2 YYNGEE. Here the CDR3 DNA reads TGTGCCAGCAGCGTGACAGGGGGCGCGACCGGGGAGCTGTTTCTT. Residues: CASSVTGGATGELFL.

V usage is TRBV6-1 and J usage is TRBJ1-5; a weak D match, TRBD1 (5 bases). Trimming took 5 bases from V and 5 from J, leaving 16 bases between them. The CDR3 has 15 amino acids. Germline CDR1 is MNHNS and CDR2 is SASEGT. The CDR3 DNA reads TGTGCCAGCAGTCCCGTACAGGTGACGTATCAGCCCCAGCATTTT. Protein product: CASSPVQVTYQPQHF.

This clonotype showed up many times. This chain joins TRBV7-2 and TRBJ2-7, with a tentative D call TRBD2 (5 bases). The length of the CDR3 is 14 residues. The germline gives CDR1 SGHTA, CDR2 FQGNSA. Trimming stripped 6 bases from V and 5 bases from J, with 17 bases between. In DNA form, the CDR3 reads TGTGCCAGCAGTCTTCCCACTAGTTTACACGAGCAGTACTTC. Its translation: CASSLPTSLHEQYF.

The rearrangement uses TRBV29-1 and TRBJ2-7, with TRBD1 identical over 8 bases. Germline CDR1 is SQVTM and CDR2 is ANQGSEA. The CDR3 totals 13 residues. The CDR3 region has the DNA TGCAACCCCCACCGGGACAGGCCCTACGAGCAGTACTTC. As protein: CNPHRDRPYEQYF.

The chain recombines TRBV9 with TRBJ2-1; no reliable D call. This CDR3 comprises 13 residues. V was cut by 0 bases and J by 7 bases, with 8 bases left in between. Germline CDR1 and CDR2: SGDLS and YYNGEE. DNA for the CDR3: TGTGCCAGCAGCGTAGTGCCCGGGAATGAGCAGTTCTTC. Translated, it gives CASSVVPGNEQFF.

The gene calls are TRBV12-5 and TRBJ1-2; D call uncertain. Trimming took off 4 bases at V and 1 base at J, with 4 bases between the two ends. The CDR3 length is 12 residues. Germline V gives CDR1 LGHNT, CDR2 FRNRAP. CDR3 sequence: CASGSVNYGYTF. CDR3 bases: TGTGCTAGTGGTTCTGTTAACTATGGCTACACCTTC. The full variable domain, in which reference TRBV12-5 and TRBJ1-2 provide the parts outside the CDR3, is DARVTQTPRHKVTEMGQEVTMRCQPILGHNTVFWYRQTMMQGLELLAYFRNRAPLDDSGMPKDRFSAEMPDATLATLKIQPSEPRDSAVYFCASGSVNYGYTFGSGTRLTVV.

V gene TRBV11-3 combines with J gene TRBJ2-1; 9 bases match TRBD2. Trimming at V came to 5 bases and at J to 8 bases, leaving 13 bases not matched to a gene. CDR1 SGHNT and CDR2 YENEEA come from the germline V gene. The CDR3 loop spans 16 amino acids. This CDR3 is CASSTLLAGVFDEQFF. The CDR3 bases are TGTGCCAGCAGCACTCTACTAGCGGGCGTCTTCGATGAGCAGTTCTTC.

The chain is built from TRBV20-1 and TRBJ1-2; D is unclear. The CDR3 is made up of 11 amino acids. The germline CDR1 and CDR2 sequences are DFQATT and SNEGSKA (reference sequence). V lost 0 bases to trimming and J lost 1 base, with 0 bases between them. As DNA, the CDR3 is TGCAGTGCTAGAGATAACTATGGCTACACCTTC. It translates to CSARDNYGYTF.

The chain carries TRBV25-1 and TRBJ1-3; TRBD1 matches at 10 bases. The junction had 18 bases not matched to a gene; V was cut back by 6 bases and J by 4 bases. The CDR3 is 19 amino acids. Germline values: CDR1 MGHDK, CDR2 SYGVNS. CDR3 nucleotides: TGTGCCAGCAGCAGAACCATGGCGTATGACAGGGGGCTCGGAAACACCATATATTTT. Protein product: CASSRTMAYDRGLGNTIYF.

The J gene is TRBJ2-1, the V gene TRBV20-1; TRBD2 agrees at 9 bases. Germline CDR1 is DFQATT and CDR2 is SNEGSKA (reference sequence). V shed 4 bases and J 5 bases; nucleotides not matched to a gene: 9. The CDR3 consists of 15 residues. Here the CDR3 reads CSANAGGPPHNEQFF. CDR3 DNA: TGCAGTGCTAATGCGGGAGGGCCGCCCCACAATGAGCAGTTCTTC.